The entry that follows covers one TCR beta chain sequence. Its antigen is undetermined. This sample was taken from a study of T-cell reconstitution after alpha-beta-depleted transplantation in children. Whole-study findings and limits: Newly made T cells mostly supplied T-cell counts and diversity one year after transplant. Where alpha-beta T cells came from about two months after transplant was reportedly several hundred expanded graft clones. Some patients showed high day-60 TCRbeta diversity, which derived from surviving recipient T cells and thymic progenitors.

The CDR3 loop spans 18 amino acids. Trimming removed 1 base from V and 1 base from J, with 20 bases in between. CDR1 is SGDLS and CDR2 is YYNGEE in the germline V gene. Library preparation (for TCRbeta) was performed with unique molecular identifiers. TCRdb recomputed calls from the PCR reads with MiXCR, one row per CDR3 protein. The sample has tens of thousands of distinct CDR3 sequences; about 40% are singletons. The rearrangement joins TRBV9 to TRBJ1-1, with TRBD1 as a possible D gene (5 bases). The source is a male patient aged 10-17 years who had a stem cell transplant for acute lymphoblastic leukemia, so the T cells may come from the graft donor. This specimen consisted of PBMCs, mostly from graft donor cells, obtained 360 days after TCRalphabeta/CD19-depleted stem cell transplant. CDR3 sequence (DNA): TGTGCCAGCAGCGTAAATCCAGGGAGTAAGGAGGGGAACACTGAAGCTTTCTTT. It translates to CASSVNPGSKEGNTEAFF.